This paragraph reports one TCR beta chain. The antigen remains undetermined. These data originate in a study of follicular helper T cells after annual influenza vaccination. Points from the study as a whole: ICOS+CD38+ cTfh clonality change tracked circulating plasmablast frequency change. Only about 9-20% of analyzed cells yielded productive TCRB sequences.

The time point: 2014-2015 season, pre-vaccination. Sorted cTfh were non-naive CD4+CXCR5+PD-1+, either ICOS+CD38+ or ICOS-CD38-. Trimming removed 3 bases at V and 3 bases at J, with 9 bases between. CDR1 and CDR2 from the germline V gene are PRHDT and FYEKMQ (reference sequence). This CDR3 comprises 14 residues. Survey level resolution was used for TCRB sequencing. Only in-frame clones appear in the TCRdb table, and some are missing; sequencing was by immunoSEQ multiplex PCR. This sample has about 27,000 clones; around 80% occur once, and the top ten carry about 1.2%. This receptor was identified in an adult who received the influenza vaccine. This chain joins TRBV13 and TRBJ2-1; weak D call: TRBD2 (6 bases). This sample comprised CXCR5+ CD38- circulating T follicular helper cells from blood, obtained on the day of influenza vaccination. Stated subset: circulating Tfh, non-naive CD4+CXCR5+PD-1+ (ICOS+CD38+ or ICOS-CD38-). The CDR3 DNA reads TGTGCCAGCAGCTTCGTGGGACTCTACAATGAGCAGTTCTTC. Its translation is CASSFVGLYNEQFF.